This T cell receptor (beta chain) was retrieved from a study of blood T cell repertoires in COVID-19. Original data processing: Nucleated cell counts were estimated from reference gene primer amplification. Sequencing used immunoSEQ multiplex PCR; TCRdb keeps in-frame clones, though not all of them. V and J calls and clone size are given by that table; D and trimming were obtained from the DNA. The profile shows 200,000 to 300,000 clones, about four fifths of them singletons. The sample taken for sequencing was peripheral blood. This TCR derives from a woman younger than 30 with acute or convalescent COVID-19.

The CDR3 DNA sequence: TGTGCCACCCGCCACGGGACACTCAGCAATCAGCCCCAGCATTTT. Its translation: CATRHGTLSNQPQHF. This rearrangement joins TRBV19 to TRBJ1-5, with D perhaps TRBD1 (6 bases). V was cut by 10 bases and J by 1 base, with 17 bases left in between. The germline V gene encodes CDR1 LNHDA and CDR2 SQIVND (reference sequence). The CDR3 has 15 amino acids.